The sequence of this TCR beta chain was determined in a study of blood T cells in healthy people across ages. Study observations and caveats: Both naive CD4+ cell counts and diversity were greater in long-lived donors than in aged donors.

Samples had at least 6 million PBMCs isolated from them. This clonotype was observed a handful of times. Its antigen is not identified. Next came a second PCR, run for roughly 7 to 12 cycles, which used a sample-barcoded 5' primer along with a J-beta primer mix. Using its own MiXCR run on the 5' RACE reads, TCRdb lists one record per CDR3 protein. The sample holds hundreds of thousands of distinct CDR3 sequences, approximately 25% seen once. Deletions cut 0 bases from V and 1 base from J, with 10 bases between. The CDR3 is 15 residues long. The germline CDR1 and CDR2 sequences are SGHRS and YFSETQ. The same specimen was also included in a second study, on T cells of mothers and their children. According to that study: Slightly higher, non-significant overlap characterized related mother-child pairs relative to unrelated pairs.

This sequence was found in a boy between 10 and 17 years old in good health. Source material: blood. The rearrangement joins TRBV5-1 to TRBJ1-1; D remains ambiguous. For the CDR3, the DNA is TGCGCCAGCAGCTTGGTACCAGACCAGAACACTGAAGCTTTCTTT. It is translated as CASSLVPDQNTEAFF.